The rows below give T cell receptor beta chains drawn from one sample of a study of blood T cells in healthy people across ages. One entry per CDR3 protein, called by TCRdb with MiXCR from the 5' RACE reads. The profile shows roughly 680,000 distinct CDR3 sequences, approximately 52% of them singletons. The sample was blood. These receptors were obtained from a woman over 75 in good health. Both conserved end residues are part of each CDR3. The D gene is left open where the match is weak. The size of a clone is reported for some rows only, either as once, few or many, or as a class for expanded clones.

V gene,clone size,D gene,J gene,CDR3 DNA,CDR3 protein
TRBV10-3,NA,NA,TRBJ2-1,TGTACCATCAGTGGGTCGAGCAATGAGCAGTTCTTC,CTISGSSNEQFF
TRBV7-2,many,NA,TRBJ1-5,TGCGCCAGCAGCCTGGCGAATCAGCCCCAGCATTTT,CASSLANQPQHF
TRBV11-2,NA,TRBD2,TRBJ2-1,TGTGCCAGCAGGGCTCCAGCGGGGGTTGGGAATGAGCAGTTCTTC,CASRAPAGVGNEQFF
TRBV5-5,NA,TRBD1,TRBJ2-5,TGTGCCAGCAGCTCCGGACAGGACAGTATGATCAAGGAGACCCAGTACTTC,CASSSGQDSMIKETQYF
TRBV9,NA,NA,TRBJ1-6,TGTGCCAGCAGCGTAAGTAGGATCAGGGAGGGAGCCCTCCACTTT,CASSVSRIREGALHF
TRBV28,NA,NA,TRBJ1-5,TGTGCCAGCAGTCGTGAGATACAGCATTTT,CASSREIQHF
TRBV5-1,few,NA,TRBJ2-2,TGCGCCAGCAAGGGCATGGACACCGGGGAGCTGTTTTTT,CASKGMDTGELFF
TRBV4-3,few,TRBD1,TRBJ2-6,TGCGCCAGCAGCCAAGATCCCCAGGGGGCTGCCTCTGGGGCCAACGTCCTGACTTTC,CASSQDPQGAASGANVLTF
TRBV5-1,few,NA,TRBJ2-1,TGCGCCAGCAGCTTGGCTCCAGACAATGAGCAGTTCTTC,CASSLAPDNEQFF
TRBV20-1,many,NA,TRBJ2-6,TGCAGTGCTAAGGTGGGGGGCTCCTCTGGGGCCAACGTCCTGACTTTC,CSAKVGGSSGANVLTF
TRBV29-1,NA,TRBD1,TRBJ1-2,TGCAGCGTTGAAGATCCAGGGGGCGATGGCTACACCTTC,CSVEDPGGDGYTF
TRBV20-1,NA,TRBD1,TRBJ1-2,TGCAGTGCTAGGGGATTACAGGGGGCTCACTATGGCTACACCTTC,CSARGLQGAHYGYTF
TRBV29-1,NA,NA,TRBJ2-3,TGCAGCGTTGACGAGAGGAGCACAGATACGCAGTATTTT,CSVDERSTDTQYF
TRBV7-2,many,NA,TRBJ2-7,TGTGCCAGCAGCTTACTCCAGGGTTCGACCCCCTACTACGAGCAGTACTTC,CASSLLQGSTPYYEQYF
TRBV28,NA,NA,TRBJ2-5,TGTGCCAGCAGTTTGGAGGGGGGACCGTACCAAGAGACCCAGTACTTC,CASSLEGGPYQETQYF
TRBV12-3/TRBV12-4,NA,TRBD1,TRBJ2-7,TGTGCCAGCAGTTCTCTCCCCCCTGGGACAGGGATGTACGAGCAGTACTTC,CASSSLPPGTGMYEQYF
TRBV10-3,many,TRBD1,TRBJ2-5,TGTGCCATCAGTGAGTCGAGAATTGGGCAACAGGGGGAAGAGACCCAGTACTTC,CAISESRIGQQGEETQYF
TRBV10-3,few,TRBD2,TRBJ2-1,TGTGCCATCAGTGGGGGACTAGCGGGAAAGTCCTACAATGAGCAGTTCTTC,CAISGGLAGKSYNEQFF
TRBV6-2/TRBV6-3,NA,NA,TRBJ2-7,TGTGCCAGCACAAACGGACAGTCCGAGCAGTACTTC,CASTNGQSEQYF
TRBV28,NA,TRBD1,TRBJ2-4,TGTGCCAGCAGCCCCGGGACAGGGGGGAACATTCAGTACTTC,CASSPGTGGNIQYF
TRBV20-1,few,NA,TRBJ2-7,TGCAGTGCTAGAGGTCTAGACTCCTACAATGAGCAGTACTTC,CSARGLDSYNEQYF
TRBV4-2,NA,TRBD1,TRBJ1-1,TGTGCCAGCAGCCTAGGCAGGGGGCCGGACACTGAAGCTTTCTTT,CASSLGRGPDTEAFF
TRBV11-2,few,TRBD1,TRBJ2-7,TGTGCCAGCAGCCCCCGACAGGGCCTCTCCTACGAGCAGTACTTC,CASSPRQGLSYEQYF
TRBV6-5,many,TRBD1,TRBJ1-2,TGTGCCAGCAGCTACGGACAGGCTGGTATCTATGGCTACACCTTC,CASSYGQAGIYGYTF
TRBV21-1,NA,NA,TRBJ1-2,TGTGCCAGCAGCAAAGTGCGAATCCGGGAGGACGACTATGGCTACACCTTC,CASSKVRIREDDYGYTF
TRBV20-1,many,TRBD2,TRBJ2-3,TGCAGTGCCCGCGGGGGGGCCATCGCAGATACGCAGTATTTT,CSARGGAIADTQYF
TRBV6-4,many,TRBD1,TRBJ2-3,TGTGCCAGCAGTGACGGGCAGGGGGCAAATACGCAGTATTTT,CASSDGQGANTQYF
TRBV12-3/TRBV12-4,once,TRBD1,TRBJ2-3,TGTGCCAGCAGCCCCGGACAGGGAGCTAGCACAGATACGCAGTATTTT,CASSPGQGASTDTQYF
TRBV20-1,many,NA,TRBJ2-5,TGCAGTGCTAGAGACGCGGGGAGTCCTGAGACCCAGTACTTC,CSARDAGSPETQYF
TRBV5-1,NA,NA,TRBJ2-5,TGCGCCAGCAGCGGTGGATCCCAGGGCCAAGAGACCCAGTACTTC,CASSGGSQGQETQYF
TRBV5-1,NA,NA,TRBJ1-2,TGCGCCAGCAGCTTGACAGGAACGCCTAGCTATGGCTACACCTTC,CASSLTGTPSYGYTF
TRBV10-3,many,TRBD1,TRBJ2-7,TGTGCCATCACCGGACAGGAAGGATCCTACGAGCAGTACTTC,CAITGQEGSYEQYF
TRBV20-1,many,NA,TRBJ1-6,TGCAGTGCTCCCCGGGGGGATCAGGACGGGTCACCCCTCCACTTT,CSAPRGDQDGSPLHF
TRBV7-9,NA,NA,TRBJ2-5,TGTGCCAGCAGCCAGCGGGACATAGAGACCCAGTACTTC,CASSQRDIETQYF
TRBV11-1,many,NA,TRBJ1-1,TGTGCCAGCAGCTTACTGACCGTGATGAACACTGAAGCTTTCTTT,CASSLLTVMNTEAFF
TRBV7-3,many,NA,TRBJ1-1,TGTGCCAGCAGCTTAACAGGGAACACTGAAGCTTTCTTT,CASSLTGNTEAFF
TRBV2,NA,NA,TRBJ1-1,TGTGCCAGCAGAGACAGTTCGGGCCCTTTCTTT,CASRDSSGPFF
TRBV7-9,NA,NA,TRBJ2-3,TGTGCCAGCAGCCAGGACAGCTTTACGAGCACAGATACGCAGTATTTT,CASSQDSFTSTDTQYF
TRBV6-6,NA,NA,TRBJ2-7,TGTGCCAGCAGTTACGCGCGGGGACGCTCCTACGAGCAGTACTTC,CASSYARGRSYEQYF
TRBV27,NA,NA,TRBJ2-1,TGTGCCAGCAGCCGGAACCGGGCTGAGCAGTTCTTC,CASSRNRAEQFF
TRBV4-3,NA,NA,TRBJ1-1,TGCGCCAGCAGCCAAGGGTTGGGGAGGGAAGCTTTCTTT,CASSQGLGREAFF
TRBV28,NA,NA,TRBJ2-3,TGTGCCAGCAGTCCCACGGGACCACGGGCGGATACGCAGTATTTT,CASSPTGPRADTQYF
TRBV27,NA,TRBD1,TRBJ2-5,TGTGCCAGCAGTAAAGGGACAGGGGGCCACGAGAAGTACTTC,CASSKGTGGHEKYF
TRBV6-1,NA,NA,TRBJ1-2,TGTGCCAGCAGTAGCTCCGGGACGCTAGCCGGTGGGGACTATGGCTACACCTTC,CASSSSGTLAGGDYGYTF
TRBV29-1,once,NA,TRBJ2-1,TGCAGCGTTACCCTAGAACGTGGCTACAATGAGCAGTTCTTC,CSVTLERGYNEQFF